What follows are 30 T cell receptor beta chains derived from one specimen sequenced in a study of response to subunit inactivated influenza vaccine. TCRdb analysed the RT-PCR reads with MiXCR anew, one entry per CDR3 protein. The sample has about 700,000 distinct CDR3 sequences; approximately 14% are singletons. Sequencing used PBMCs from blood, obtained roughly 15 days before vaccination. The receptor set was obtained from a man in his fifties or sixties who received an inactivated influenza vaccine.

This clonotype was counted between two and nine times. V is TRBV20-1 and J is TRBJ2-1; D is possibly TRBD2 (6 bases). V was trimmed by 1 base and J by 4 bases, leaving 20 bases between them. There are 17 residues in the CDR3. The V gene's germline CDR1 is DFQATT and CDR2 SNEGSKA (reference sequence). CDR3 in DNA: TGCAGTGCTAGAGTCCCCGTGGGAGCGGGTGGGTACAATGAGCAGTTCTTC. Its translation is CSARVPVGAGGYNEQFF.

The CDR3 DNA is TGTGCCACCAGTGCGAGGGAGGATCCTAGCACAGATACGCAGTATTTT. This gives the protein CATSAREDPSTDTQYF. V is TRBV24-1 and J is TRBJ2-3, with D possibly TRBD2 on 6 matching bases. V was cut by 5 bases and J by 0 bases, with 14 bases left in between. Germline loops: CDR1 KGHDR, CDR2 SFDVKD. The CDR3 sequence is 16 residues long.

The gene calls are TRBV5-1 and TRBJ2-1; 12 bases are shared with TRBD2. In germline, CDR1 is SGHRS, CDR2 YFSETQ. Trimming cost V 0 bases and J 5 bases; bases outside gene matches: 6. This CDR3 has 17 residues. The CDR3 region is CASSLGLAGEWDNEQFF. The CDR3 region has the DNA TGCGCCAGCAGCTTGGGACTAGCGGGGGAATGGGACAATGAGCAGTTCTTC.

J is TRBJ2-3 and V is TRBV12-3 or TRBV12-4; TRBD2 aligns across 7 bases. V shed 5 bases, J shed 3 bases, and the junction held 11 bases outside the gene matches. CDR3 length equals 16 residues. CDR3 coding DNA: TGTGCCAGCAGTCCCAGTCGCCGGGGGGTAACAGATACGCAGTATTTT. Its translation: CASSPSRRGVTDTQYF.

This chain connects TRBV11-2 to TRBJ2-3, with D tentatively TRBD2 (5 bases). V dropped 1 base and J dropped 2 bases, with 19 bases sitting between them. The CDR3 sequence is 18 residues long. Germline values: CDR1 SGHAT, CDR2 FQNNGV. CDR3 protein: CASSLVGWTGVATDTQYF. The CDR3 nucleotides are TGTGCCAGCAGCTTAGTAGGGTGGACCGGGGTGGCCACAGATACGCAGTATTTT.

This clonotype was seen only a few times. The V and J genes are TRBV20-1 and TRBJ2-7, with 9 bases identical to TRBD1. Germline-derived CDR1 and CDR2 are DFQATT and SNEGSKA (reference sequence). With 8 bases clipped from V and 3 bases from J, the junction kept 5 bases outside the gene matches. This CDR3 has 12 residues. The CDR3 DNA reads TGCAGTCTGCCGGGACAGGGCTACGAGCAGTACTTC. Protein sequence: CSLPGQGYEQYF.

V and J are TRBV5-1 and TRBJ2-3; D might be TRBD1 or TRBD2, each matching 5 bases. V lost 4 bases, J lost 4 bases, and 16 bases lay in between. The CDR3 extends over 15 amino acids. Germline CDR1 SGHRS, CDR2 YFSETQ. CDR3 protein: CASSPGTWTSDTQYF. In nucleotides, the CDR3 is TGCGCCAGCAGCCCCGGGACCTGGACGTCAGATACGCAGTATTTT.

This chain connects TRBV12-5 to TRBJ2-1, with D uncertain. The CDR3 contains 11 residues. Germline V gene sequence: CDR1 LGHNT, CDR2 FRNRAP. Trimming shortened V by 7 bases and J by 7 bases, and 8 bases separated the two germline ends. The CDR3 loop is CASVFGNEQFF. The CDR3 DNA is TGTGCTAGTGTTTTCGGTAATGAGCAGTTCTTC.

This clonotype was seen repeatedly, ten times or more. This chain links TRBV12-3 or TRBV12-4 with TRBJ2-2; TRBD2 is a possible D gene (7 bases). Trimming shortened V by 5 bases and J by 4 bases, and 14 bases separated the two germline ends. The CDR3 covers 15 residues. In nucleotides, the CDR3 is TGTGCCAGCAGTACCTCGGGGGGCGGCACCGGGGAGCTGTTTTTT. Residues: CASSTSGGGTGELFF.

The chain combines TRBV11-2 with TRBJ2-5; 11 bases line up with TRBD1. The CDR3 has 16 amino acids. The germline gives CDR1 SGHAT, CDR2 FQNNGV. V was pared by 5 bases and J by 4 bases, with 9 bases of the junction left unmatched. The DNA for the CDR3 is TGTGCCAGCAGCGCCCGGACAGGGGGCGCGGGAGAGACCCAGTACTTC. Translated: CASSARTGGAGETQYF.

CDR3 residues: CASSLAPGFGTGELFF. The CDR3 DNA is TGTGCCAGCAGCTTGGCCCCAGGGTTCGGTACCGGGGAGCTGTTTTTT. The genes are TRBV5-4 and TRBJ2-2; D is perhaps TRBD1 (5 bases). This CDR3 is 16 amino acids long. V lost 0 bases to trimming and J lost 5 bases, with 14 bases between them. Germline V gene lookup returns CDR1 SGHNT and CDR2 YYREEE (reference sequence). Based on the CDR3 plus reference TRBV5-4 and TRBJ2-2, the full variable domain is ETGVTQSPTHLIKTRGQQVTLRCSSQSGHNTVSWYQQALGQGPQFIFQYYREEENGRGNFPPRFSGLQFPNYSSELNVNALELDDSALYLCASSLAPGFGTGELFFGEGSRLTVL.

This clonotype was observed a few times. The chain joins TRBV6-6 to TRBJ2-1, with a possible D match to TRBD1 (6 bases). In germline, CDR1 is MNHNY, CDR2 SVGAGI (reference sequence). The CDR3 length is 12 residues. V was pared by 5 bases and J by 9 bases, with 11 bases between. The CDR3: CASSTGGAEQFF. The CDR3 nucleotides are TGTGCCAGCAGTACTGGGGGCGCTGAGCAGTTCTTC.

The V and J genes are TRBV20-1 and TRBJ2-7; TRBD2 might be the D (6 bases). The length of the CDR3 is 14 residues. Germline CDR1 DFQATT, CDR2 SNEGSKA (reference sequence). Trimming stripped 6 bases from V and 2 bases from J, with 17 bases between. CDR3 sequence (DNA): TGCAGTGCAAGTGGGATTTCGGGGGCCTACGAGCAGTACTTC. It codes for CSASGISGAYEQYF.

The chain combines TRBV14 with TRBJ2-5; 7 bases line up with TRBD2. The V gene end was trimmed by 3 bases and the J gene end by 7 bases; junction bases not matched to a gene: 11. Germline V gene data show CDR1 as SGHDN and CDR2 as FVKESK. CDR3 length equals 15 residues. CDR3 sequence reads: CASSHPGGLGGTQYF. The DNA for the CDR3 is TGTGCCAGCAGCCATCCGGGGGGTCTCGGCGGGACCCAGTACTTC.

This chain joins TRBV6-1 and TRBJ2-2; perhaps TRBD2 as D (6 bases). Germline CDR1 reads MNHNS; CDR2 reads SASEGT. V was trimmed by 8 bases and J by 4 bases, leaving 23 bases between them. The CDR3 extends over 17 amino acids. The CDR3: CASGQPTAGGVTGELFF. The DNA for the CDR3 is TGTGCCAGCGGACAACCAACAGCGGGTGGGGTCACCGGGGAGCTGTTTTTT.

The sample holds a few counts of this clonotype. The chain uses TRBV28 and TRBJ2-7; no clear D. CDR3 length: 11 amino acids. V dropped 6 bases and J dropped 4 bases, with 7 bases sitting between them. Looked up from germline, CDR1 is MDHEN and CDR2 is SYDVKM. Here the CDR3 reads CASRGWYEQYF. CDR3 coding DNA: TGTGCCAGCAGGGGGTGGTACGAGCAGTACTTC.

This clonotype came up a few times. The CDR3 DNA follows: TGCAGCGCCATGAACACTGAAGCTTTCTTT. Its protein is CSAMNTEAFF. This rearrangement joins TRBV29-1 to TRBJ1-1; D is ambiguous. The V end was cut by 7 bases, the J end by 0 bases, with 3 bases between. This CDR3 has 10 residues. From germline, CDR1 is SQVTM and CDR2 ANQGSEA.

This clonotype appeared many times. The chain joins TRBV12-3 or TRBV12-4 to TRBJ2-2; D is perhaps TRBD2 (6 bases). This CDR3 has 13 amino acids. Trimming took off 4 bases at V and 6 bases at J, with 9 bases between the two ends. The DNA of the CDR3 is TGTGCCAGCAGTTGGGGCGGGGCCGGGGAGCTGTTTTTT. Translating it yields CASSWGGAGELFF.

This chain connects TRBV14 to TRBJ1-1; D is uncertain. Trimming removed 1 base at V and 3 bases at J, with 12 bases between. Germline V lookup: CDR1 SGHDN, CDR2 FVKESK. The CDR3 runs 15 residues. The CDR3, as DNA: TGTGCCAGCAGCCAAGTCTGGGGTTCTCACACTGAAGCTTTCTTT. As protein: CASSQVWGSHTEAFF. Drawing the rest from reference TRBV14 and TRBJ1-1, the complete variable domain is EAGVTQFPSHSVIEKGQTVTLRCDPISGHDNLYWYRRVMGKEIKFLLHFVKESKQDESGMPNNRFLAERTGGTYSTLKVQPAELEDSGVYFCASSQVWGSHTEAFFGQGTRLTVV.

Ten or more counts support this clonotype. The chain combines TRBV28 with TRBJ1-2; D remains unclear. V gave up 5 bases and J gave up 1 base, with 11 bases separating them. There are 14 residues in the CDR3. Germline V lookup: CDR1 MDHEN, CDR2 SYDVKM. CDR3 bases: TGTGCCAGCAGTCGGGCAGAAGATAACTATGGCTACACCTTC. It yields the protein CASSRAEDNYGYTF.

J is TRBJ1-5 and V is TRBV20-1, with 10 bases identical to TRBD1. The CDR3 spans 14 residues. From germline, CDR1 is DFQATT and CDR2 SNEGSKA (reference sequence). Losses at the gene ends were 4 bases for V and 6 bases for J; bases not matched to a gene: 6. CDR3 bases: TGCAGTGCTATCAGACAGGGGGCTAGTCAGCCCCAGCATTTT. As protein: CSAIRQGASQPQHF.

The chain has TRBV27 and TRBJ2-7; maybe TRBD2 (6 bases). The CDR3 runs 14 residues. Looked up from germline, CDR1 is MNHEY and CDR2 is SMNVEV (reference sequence). V dropped 8 bases and J dropped 5 bases, with 19 bases sitting between them. The CDR3 region has the DNA TGTGCCAGCGGGTCTCCTAGCGACGTCCACGAGCAGTACTTC. Its protein product is CASGSPSDVHEQYF.

This clonotype has just a few counts. The gene calls are TRBV15 and TRBJ2-5, with D perhaps TRBD2 (6 bases). The CDR3 covers 16 residues. Germline lookup yields CDR1 LNHNV and CDR2 YYDKDF (reference sequence). The V and J ends lost 4 bases and 1 base respectively, with 16 bases between them. CDR3: CATSTSGPGAQETQYF. CDR3 sequence (DNA): TGTGCCACCAGCACCAGCGGGCCCGGAGCCCAAGAGACCCAGTACTTC. Filled out from reference TRBV15 and TRBJ2-5, the complete variable domain reads DAMVIQNPRYQVTQFGKPVTLSCSQTLNHNVMYWYQQKSSQAPKLLFHYYDKDFNNEADTPDNFQSRRPNTSFCFLDIRSPGLGDTAMYLCATSTSGPGAQETQYFGPGTRLLVL.

This clonotype occurred a few times. The rearrangement uses TRBV6-2 or TRBV6-3 and TRBJ1-1; D call uncertain. CDR1 and CDR2 (germline): MNHEY, SVGEGT. The CDR3 runs 16 residues. V was trimmed by 3 bases and J by 0 bases, leaving 14 bases between them. The CDR3 is CASSYSVPEMNTEAFF. CDR3 in DNA: TGTGCCAGCAGTTATTCGGTTCCAGAAATGAACACTGAAGCTTTCTTT.

This sequence joins TRBV29-1 and TRBJ2-3; D may be TRBD1 (6 bases). The CDR3 totals 13 residues. Trimming shortened V by 2 bases and J by 6 bases, and 12 bases separated the two germline ends. Germline CDR1 and CDR2: SQVTM and ANQGSEA. CDR3 DNA sequence: TGCAGCGTTGAAATAGGGCAGGGGGATACGCAGTATTTT. Amino acid sequence: CSVEIGQGDTQYF.

This clonotype was found a few times. CDR3 nucleotide sequence: TGTGCCAGCAGTCCAGCCCTAGGGACTAGCGGGAGGGGTCACAATGAGCAGTTCTTC. It translates to CASSPALGTSGRGHNEQFF. The chain combines TRBV12-3 or TRBV12-4 with TRBJ2-1; 16 bases agree with TRBD2. This CDR3 spans 19 amino acids. Losses at the gene ends were 5 bases for V and 5 bases for J; bases not matched to a gene: 12.

This chain uses TRBV6-1 with TRBJ2-6; D perhaps matches TRBD1 (6 bases). In germline, CDR1 is MNHNS, CDR2 SASEGT. The CDR3 runs 15 residues. Trimming removed 6 bases from V and 3 bases from J, with 12 bases in between. The CDR3 DNA reads TGTGCCAGCAGGGCCAGGGGATATGGGGCCAACGTCCTGACTTTC. Encoded protein: CASRARGYGANVLTF.

The chain couples TRBV6-1 to TRBJ2-1, with TRBD2 matching over 8 bases. V gave up 4 bases and J gave up 7 bases; unmatched junction bases: 18. Germline V lookup: CDR1 MNHNS, CDR2 SASEGT. This CDR3 spans 18 amino acids. CDR3 bases: TGTGCCAGCAGTGGATGGAGGACTAGCCCTCCTTTGGGTAATGAGCAGTTCTTC. It is translated as CASSGWRTSPPLGNEQFF.

This clonotype was recorded a few times. The chain uses TRBV19 and TRBJ2-1, with D tentatively TRBD1 (6 bases). The V end was cut by 6 bases, the J end by 7 bases, with 16 bases between. In germline, CDR1 is LNHDA, CDR2 SQIVND (reference sequence). The CDR3 runs to 14 residues. The CDR3 protein is CASSPWGPGNEQFF. The CDR3, as DNA: TGTGCCAGTAGCCCCTGGGGGCCAGGGAATGAGCAGTTCTTC.

The chain combines TRBV6-2 or TRBV6-3 with TRBJ1-2, with 10 bases fitting TRBD1. Unmatched junction bases numbered 8, after V lost 2 bases and J lost 5 bases. Germline assignment: CDR1 MNHEY and CDR2 SVGEGT. This CDR3 spans 16 amino acids. The CDR3 protein is CASSYQPGQGTYGYTF. In DNA form, the CDR3 reads TGTGCCAGCAGTTACCAACCGGGACAGGGGACGTATGGCTACACCTTC.